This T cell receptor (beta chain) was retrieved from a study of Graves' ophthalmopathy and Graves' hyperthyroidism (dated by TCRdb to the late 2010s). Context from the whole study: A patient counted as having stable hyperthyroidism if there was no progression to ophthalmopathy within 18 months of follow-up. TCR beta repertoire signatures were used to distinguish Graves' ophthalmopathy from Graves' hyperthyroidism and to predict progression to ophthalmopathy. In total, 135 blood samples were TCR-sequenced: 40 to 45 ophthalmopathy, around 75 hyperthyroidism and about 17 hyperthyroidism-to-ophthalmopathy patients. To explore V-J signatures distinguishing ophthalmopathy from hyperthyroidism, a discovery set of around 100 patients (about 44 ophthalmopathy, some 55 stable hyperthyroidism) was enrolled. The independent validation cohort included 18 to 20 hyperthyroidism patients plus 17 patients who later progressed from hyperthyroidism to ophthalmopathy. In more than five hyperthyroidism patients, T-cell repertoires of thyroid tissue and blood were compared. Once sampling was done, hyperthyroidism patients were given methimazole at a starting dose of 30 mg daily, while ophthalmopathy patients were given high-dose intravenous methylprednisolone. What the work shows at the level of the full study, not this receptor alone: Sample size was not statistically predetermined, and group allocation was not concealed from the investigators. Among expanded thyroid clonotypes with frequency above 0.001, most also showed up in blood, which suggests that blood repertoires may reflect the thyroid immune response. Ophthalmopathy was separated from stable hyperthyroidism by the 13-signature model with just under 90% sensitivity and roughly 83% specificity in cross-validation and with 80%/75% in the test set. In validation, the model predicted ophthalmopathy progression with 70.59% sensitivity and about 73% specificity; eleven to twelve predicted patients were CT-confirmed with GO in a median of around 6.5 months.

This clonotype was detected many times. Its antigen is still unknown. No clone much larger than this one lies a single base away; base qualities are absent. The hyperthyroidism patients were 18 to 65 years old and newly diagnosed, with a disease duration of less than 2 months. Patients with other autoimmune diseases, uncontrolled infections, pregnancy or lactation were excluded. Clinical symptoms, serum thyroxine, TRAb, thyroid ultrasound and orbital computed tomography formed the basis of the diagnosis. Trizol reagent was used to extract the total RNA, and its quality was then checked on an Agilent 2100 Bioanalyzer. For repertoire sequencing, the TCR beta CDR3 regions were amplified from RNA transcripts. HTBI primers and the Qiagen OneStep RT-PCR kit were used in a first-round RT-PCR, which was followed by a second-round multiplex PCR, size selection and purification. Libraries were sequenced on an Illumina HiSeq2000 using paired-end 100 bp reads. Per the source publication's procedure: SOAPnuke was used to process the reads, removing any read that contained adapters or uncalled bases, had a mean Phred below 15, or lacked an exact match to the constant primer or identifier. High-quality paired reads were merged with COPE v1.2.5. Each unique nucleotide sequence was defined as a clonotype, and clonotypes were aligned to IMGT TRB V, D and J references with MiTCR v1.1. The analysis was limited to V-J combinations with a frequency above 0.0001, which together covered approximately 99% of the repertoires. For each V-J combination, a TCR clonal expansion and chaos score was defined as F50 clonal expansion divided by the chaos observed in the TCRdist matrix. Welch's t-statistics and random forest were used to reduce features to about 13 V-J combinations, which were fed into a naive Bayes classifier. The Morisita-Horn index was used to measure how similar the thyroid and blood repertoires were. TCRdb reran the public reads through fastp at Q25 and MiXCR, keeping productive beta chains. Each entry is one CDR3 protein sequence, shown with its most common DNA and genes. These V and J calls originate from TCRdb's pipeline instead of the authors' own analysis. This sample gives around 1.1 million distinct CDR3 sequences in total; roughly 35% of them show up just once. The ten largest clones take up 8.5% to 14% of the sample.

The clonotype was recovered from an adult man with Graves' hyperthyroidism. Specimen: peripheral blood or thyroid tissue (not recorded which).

The nucleotide sequence reads as follows: TGTGCCAGCAGCTTTAAAGCGGGGGGACTCTACGAGCAGTACTTC. It encodes CASSFKAGGLYEQYF. The chain employs TRBV7-2 and TRBJ2-7, with TRBD2 matching 9 junction bases. V trim: 3 bases; J trim: 3 bases; unmatched bases: 6. The CDR3 runs 15 amino acids, cysteine and phenylalanine included. Only CDR3 DNA is held: 45 bases, read in frame from base 1. Per the germline V gene, SGHTA is the CDR1 and FQGNSA is the CDR2. Where the CDR3 stops, the reference TRBV7-2 and TRBJ2-7 genes take over; the full variable domain is GAGVSQSPSNKVTEKGKDVELRCDPISGHTALYWYRQSLGQGLEFLIYFQGNSAPDKSGLPSDRFSAERTGGSVSTLTIQRTQQEDSAVYLCASSFKAGGLYEQYFGPGTRLTVT.